Below are 18 T cell receptor beta chains sequenced from a single sample in a study of OX40 agonist ivuxolimab in advanced cancers. Using immunoSEQ multiplex PCR, the repertoire was profiled, and TCRdb retains in-frame clones only, with some absent. The sample lists some 20,000 clones, roughly 80% seen once, with 14% in the top ten. Sequencing was performed on CD4+ or CD8+ T cells sorted from blood, taken in a trial of the OX40 agonist ivuxolimab. Receptors were obtained from an adult with an advanced solid tumor such as melanoma, head and neck, liver or kidney cancer.

This CDR3 is CASTAVGRRQPQHF. The CDR3 region has the DNA TGTGCCAGCACCGCTGTGGGTCGTAGACAGCCCCAGCATTTT. V is TRBV6-1 and J is TRBJ1-5; D uncertain. V dropped 7 bases and J dropped 7 bases, with 17 bases sitting between them. There are 14 residues in the CDR3. Germline V lookup: CDR1 MNHNS, CDR2 SASEGT.

The chain employs TRBV30 and TRBJ1-5; TRBD1 is a possible D gene (5 bases). From germline, CDR1 is GTSNPN and CDR2 SVGIG (reference sequence). This CDR3 is built from 13 residues. V was pared by 5 bases and J by 7 bases, with 15 bases between. CDR3 bases: TGTGCCTGGGGACCCCCTCAGGGCCAGCCCCAGCATTTT. Its protein is CAWGPPQGQPQHF.

In its sample, this clone was seen once. V is TRBV7-9 and J is TRBJ1-2; TRBD1 is a possible D gene (5 bases). From germline, CDR1 is SEHNR and CDR2 FQNEAQ (reference sequence). V was cut by 2 bases and J by 7 bases, with 11 bases left in between. The CDR3 covers 13 residues. CDR3 nucleotide sequence: TGTGCCAGCAGCTTAAGCCAGGGAGGTGGCTACACCTTC. Amino acid sequence: CASSLSQGGGYTF.

The chain carries TRBV14 and TRBJ1-4, with 9 bases lining up with TRBD1. The V gene end was trimmed by 4 bases and the J gene end by 5 bases; junction bases not matched to a gene: 8. CDR1 SGHDN and CDR2 FVKESK come from the germline V gene. This CDR3 is 16 amino acids long. The CDR3 here is CASSRLAGQGNEKLFF. The DNA of the CDR3 is TGTGCCAGCAGCCGGTTGGCGGGACAGGGAAATGAAAAACTGTTTTTT. Looking up the rest from reference TRBV14 and TRBJ1-4 gives the full variable domain: EAGVTQFPSHSVIEKGQTVTLRCDPISGHDNLYWYRRVMGKEIKFLLHFVKESKQDESGMPNNRFLAERTGGTYSTLKVQPAELEDSGVYFCASSRLAGQGNEKLFFGSGTQLSVL.

This clone came up a few times. The chain recombines TRBV9 with TRBJ2-1; D is undetermined. Germline V gene lookup returns CDR1 SGDLS and CDR2 YYNGEE. Trimming took off 2 bases at V and 0 bases at J, with 9 bases between the two ends. This CDR3 has 15 amino acids. CDR3 bases: TGTGCCAGCAGCGTCGATGATAGCTCCTACAATGAGCAGTTCTTC. Translated: CASSVDDSSYNEQFF.

The sample holds a few counts of this clone. CDR3 region: CASSPWTDYGYTF. In DNA, the CDR3 is TGCGCCAGCAGCCCGTGGACAGACTATGGCTACACCTTC. The V gene is TRBV5-1, the J gene TRBJ1-2, with a possible D match to TRBD1 (6 bases). The V gene lost 4 bases and the J gene lost 3 bases, with 10 bases spanning the gap. Germline V gives CDR1 SGHRS, CDR2 YFSETQ. This CDR3 has 13 amino acids.

By share, this clone ranks as large (0.1 to 1%). The rearrangement joins TRBV15 to TRBJ1-2, with 8 bases matching TRBD1. Per germline, CDR1 LNHNV and CDR2 YYDKDF (reference sequence). The CDR3 has 14 amino acids. The V segment lost 3 bases and the J segment 4 bases; nucleotides outside the gene matches: 4. DNA for the CDR3: TGTGCCACCAGCAGGGACAGGGACTTCTATGGCTACACCTTC. Encoded protein: CATSRDRDFYGYTF. The full variable domain, completed using reference TRBV15 and TRBJ1-2, is DAMVIQNPRYQVTQFGKPVTLSCSQTLNHNVMYWYQQKSSQAPKLLFHYYDKDFNNEADTPDNFQSRRPNTSFCFLDIRSPGLGDTAMYLCATSRDRDFYGYTFGSGTRLTVV.

The V gene is TRBV2, the J gene TRBJ1-3; TRBD1 is a possible D gene (5 bases). Germline assignment: CDR1 SNHLY and CDR2 FYNNEI. With 2 bases removed from V and 0 bases from J, the gap between germline ends came to 14 bases. The CDR3 runs to 17 residues. The CDR3 is CASSEWGRQVSGNTIYF. Written as DNA, the CDR3 is TGTGCCAGCAGTGAATGGGGGAGACAAGTCTCTGGAAACACCATATATTTT.

V gene TRBV29-1 combines with J gene TRBJ2-7; TRBD1 agrees at 7 bases. V was clipped by 8 bases and J by 0 bases; unmatched bases: 4. The CDR3 totals 12 residues. In germline, CDR1 is SQVTM, CDR2 ANQGSEA. For the CDR3, the DNA is TGCAGCAAGACAGGGCGCTCCTACGAGCAGTACTTC. Amino acid sequence: CSKTGRSYEQYF.

The chain joins TRBV4-2 to TRBJ2-5, with 9 bases identical to TRBD1. Per germline, CDR1 LGHNA and CDR2 YNFKEQ. The CDR3 spans 15 residues. With V trimmed by 0 bases and J by 4 bases, 3 bases remained unmatched. The CDR3 bases are TGTGCCAGCAGCCAAGATTGGACAGGGGCAGAGACCCAGTACTTC. It codes for CASSQDWTGAETQYF.

The chain carries TRBV5-1 and TRBJ2-3; 8 bases agree with TRBD2. Germline values: CDR1 SGHRS, CDR2 YFSETQ. CDR3 length: 16 residues. The junction had 12 bases not matched to a gene; V was cut back by 5 bases and J by 4 bases. CDR3 bases: TGCGCCAGCAGTTCGACCGGGACTAGGGTCTCAGATACGCAGTATTTT. Translating it yields CASSSTGTRVSDTQYF.

The chain joins TRBV15 to TRBJ2-1; 8 nucleotides align to TRBD1. Germline V CDR1 and CDR2: LNHNV, YYDKDF (reference sequence). The CDR3 runs 16 residues. The junction had 9 bases not matched to a gene; V was cut back by 4 bases and J by 4 bases. CDR3 region: CATSKRQGAVYNEQFF. DNA of the CDR3: TGTGCCACCAGCAAACGCCAGGGGGCAGTTTACAATGAGCAGTTCTTC.

The chain couples TRBV2 to TRBJ1-4; 11 positions agree with TRBD1. The germline gives CDR1 SNHLY, CDR2 FYNNEI. The length of the CDR3 is 16 residues. V shed 6 bases, J shed 2 bases, and the junction held 5 bases outside the gene matches. This CDR3 is CASRGTGGTTNEKLFF. CDR3 sequence (DNA): TGTGCCAGCAGGGGGACAGGGGGTACGACTAATGAAAAACTGTTTTTT.

The V gene is TRBV7-3, the J gene TRBJ2-5; D is ambiguous. Germline assignment: CDR1 SGHTA and CDR2 FQGTGA. Trimming removed 2 bases at V and 2 bases at J, with 9 bases between. The length of the CDR3 is 14 residues. The CDR3 DNA reads as TGTGCCAGCAGCTTATGGGTCAAGCAAGAGACCCAGTACTTC. Its translation: CASSLWVKQETQYF. Combining the CDR3 with reference TRBV7-3 and TRBJ2-5 gives the whole variable domain GAGVSQTPSNKVTEKGKYVELRCDPISGHTALYWYRQSLGQGPEFLIYFQGTGAADDSGLPNDRFFAVRPEGSVSTLKIQRTERGDSAVYLCASSLWVKQETQYFGPGTRLLVL.

This rearrangement joins TRBV29-1 to TRBJ1-2, with no clear D. V lost 3 bases, J lost 0 bases, and 11 bases lay in between. The CDR3 has 14 amino acids. Germline V gene data show CDR1 as SQVTM and CDR2 as ANQGSEA. The CDR3 here is CSVEGADANYGYTF. The CDR3 nucleotides read TGCAGCGTTGAGGGAGCAGATGCTAACTATGGCTACACCTTC.

The V gene is TRBV5-1, the J gene TRBJ2-5; 12 positions agree with TRBD2. Trimming took 5 bases from V and 5 from J; bases not matched to a gene: 4. In germline, CDR1 is SGHRS, CDR2 YFSETQ. This CDR3 has 14 amino acids. CDR3 protein: CASRRTSGAETQYF. Written as DNA, the CDR3 is TGCGCCAGCAGACGGACTAGCGGGGCGGAGACCCAGTACTTC.

The gene calls are TRBV5-5 and TRBJ2-1, with unresolved D. CDR1 is SGHKS, CDR2 YYEKEE, per germline (reference sequence). Trimming pared 0 bases from V and 7 bases from J, leaving 11 bases between. The CDR3 is made up of 14 amino acids. CDR3 protein: CASSLELSVNEQFF. CDR3 DNA: TGTGCCAGCAGCTTGGAATTATCCGTGAATGAGCAGTTCTTC. The whole variable domain, filled in from reference TRBV5-5 and TRBJ2-1, reads DAGVTQSPTHLIKTRGQQVTLRCSPISGHKSVSWYQQVLGQGPQFIFQYYEKEERGRGNFPDRFSARQFPNYSSELNVNALLLGDSALYLCASSLELSVNEQFFGPGTRLTVL.

The table lists this clone with a count of one. This chain connects TRBV30 to TRBJ1-6; D may be TRBD1 (5 bases). CDR3 length: 13 amino acids. The ends were cut back, 4 bases at V and 11 bases at J, with 15 bases in the middle. Germline-derived CDR1 and CDR2 are GTSNPN and SVGIG (reference sequence). Here the CDR3 DNA reads TGTGCCTGGAAGGTGGGGACTCGAGCACCCCTCCACTTT. This sequence encodes CAWKVGTRAPLHF.